The present T cell receptor beta chain was sequenced within a study of T cell clones after liver transplantation. The data were produced by immunoSEQ multiplex PCR, yet TCRdb's version contains in-frame clones alone and is incomplete. Among approximately 51,000 clones, 70% to 90% were seen once, and the ten largest hold about an eighth. This clone appeared a single time. This CDR3 contains 13 residues. J gave up 4 bases and V 6 bases, and 2 bases lay outside the gene matches. Germline lookup yields CDR1 SGHNT and CDR2 YENEEA. This TCR was recovered from a human patient who received a liver transplant. A share of the T cells may be of graft donor origin. The source material was CD8+ T cells from blood, sampled 12 months after liver transplant. The chain joins TRBV11-3 to TRBJ1-4; 7 bases align to TRBD1. The CDR3 region has the DNA TGTGCCAGCAGAAGACAGGGTAATGAAAAACTGTTTTTT. It encodes CASRRQGNEKLFF.